This TCR beta chain was recovered during a study of shared T cell receptors in the human thymus. Using immunoSEQ multiplex PCR, the repertoire was profiled, and TCRdb retains in-frame clones only, with some absent. This table has 540,000 or so clones, approximately 80% appearing once. The CDR3 has 17 amino acids. CDR1 is WNHNN and CDR2 is SYGVQD in the germline V gene (reference sequence). V shed 6 bases and J shed 1 base, with 19 bases lying between them. The data were also submitted as part of a second study, on human thymus T cells. As that study records: Resected material from corrective heart surgery provided the thymus tissue analysed. Apparent bias marked the V and J gene usage of thymic and blood repertoires. Reports from related research described highly overlapping thymic repertoires among unrelated individuals.

What was sequenced was thymocytes. The sequence was collected from a boy younger than two with a congenital heart defect. This rearrangement joins TRBV10-1 to TRBJ2-4; TRBD2 might be the D (7 bases). CDR3 DNA: TGCGCCAGCAGCGCCCGTGAGGGGGGGGCGGCCAAAAACATTCAGTACTTC. Translation gives CASSAREGGAAKNIQYF.